This T cell receptor (beta chain) was observed in a study of blood T cell repertoires in COVID-19. Overall study: Researchers got acute and convalescent COVID-19 samples from the United States, Italy and Spain. PBMCs, B-cell-depleted T cells, or T cells provided the cDNA or gDNA that made up the material.

This clone appeared many times. The length of the CDR3 is 14 residues. Germline-derived CDR1 and CDR2 are LNHNV and YYDKDF (reference sequence). V was pared by 5 bases and J by 6 bases, with 16 bases between. Per the study methods: Nucleated cell counts were estimated from reference gene primer amplification. TCRdb's copy holds only in-frame clones and misses some; the assay was immunoSEQ multiplex PCR. From that table come the V and J calls and clone size; the DNA was used to work out D and trimming. The sample yields about 110,000 clones, 60% to 85% seen once. The chain has TRBV15 and TRBJ1-2; no reliable D call. Sequencing used peripheral blood. This receptor was taken from a woman between 40 and 50 years old with acute or convalescent COVID-19. This CDR3 reads CATSLPSRYDGYTF. CDR3 nucleotide sequence: TGTGCCACCAGCCTCCCGTCCAGGTATGATGGCTACACCTTC.